This T cell receptor (beta chain) is from a study of blood T cell repertoires in COVID-19. Study background: Both acute and convalescent COVID-19 samples were obtained from the United States, Italy and Spain. The cDNA or gDNA used as material had been derived from T cells, B-cell-depleted T cells, or PBMCs.

This clone was picked up one time. The V end lost 5 bases, the J end lost 1 base, and 17 bases lay between the germline ends. The germline gives CDR1 SEHNR, CDR2 FQNEAQ (reference sequence). The CDR3 contains 16 residues. TCRdb keeps only in-frame clones here, not all; method: immunoSEQ multiplex PCR. The table has roughly 230,000 clones, roughly 83% seen once. Material: peripheral blood. V is TRBV7-9 and J is TRBJ1-1; maybe TRBD1 (5 bases). The receptor was derived from a woman in her forties or fifties with acute or convalescent COVID-19. The CDR3 loop is CASSAPGLMGNTEAFF. In DNA form, the CDR3 reads TGTGCCAGCAGCGCCCCAGGGCTAATGGGGAACACTGAAGCTTTCTTT.